Listed below are T cell receptor beta chains from one sample, sequenced in a study of cytomegalovirus exposure and HLA in healthy donors. This table comes from immunoSEQ multiplex PCR, and its TCRdb copy is limited to in-frame clones, with some not included. The sample lists around 99,000 clones, roughly 80% occurring once. Sequenced: PBMCs. The receptors originated from a man aged 30 to 39 in good health and CMV-seronegative. The conserved cysteine and the conserved F or W are not part of the CDR3 here.

v_call	j_call	cdr3_aa
TRBV4-1	TRBJ2-3	ASSQGYTTDTQY
TRBV7-9	TRBJ2-7	ASSPTLTSGIYEQY
TRBV2	TRBJ2-5	ASTFPPRETQY
TRBV9	TRBJ2-1	ASSEGPSGGGDEQF
TRBV7-8	TRBJ2-1	ASSFSGVASGEQF
TRBV4-1	TRBJ2-1	ASSQGTSGGTYNEQF
TRBV9	TRBJ2-3	ASSVEAPGTDTQY
TRBV20-1	TRBJ2-3	SARVQDTQY
TRBV5-1	TRBJ2-1	ASSSGTEGNEQF
TRBV30	TRBJ1-1	AWNRYTGFGTEAF
TRBV30	TRBJ2-7	AWSVSRVYEQY
TRBV4-1	TRBJ2-1	ASSHTGTPDNEQF
TRBV25-1	TRBJ1-2	ASSRQGALGYGYT
TRBV13	TRBJ2-1	ASETSGAYNEQF
TRBV29-1	TRBJ1-2	SVARTGRNEGYT
TRBV10-2	TRBJ2-2	ATGRTLSTGELF
TRBV7-7	TRBJ2-2	ASSSRLGLGTGELF
TRBV13	TRBJ1-1	ASSLGQNTEAF
TRBV6-5	TRBJ2-7	ASTKGTGYEQY